Following are 8 T cell receptor beta chains from one sample sequenced in a study of blood T cell repertoires in COVID-19. The assay was immunoSEQ multiplex PCR, and TCRdb's table has in-frame clones only and misses some. The profile shows fewer than 40,000 clones, roughly 85% of them singletons. Material for sequencing was peripheral blood. The receptors originated from a man of 80 years or more with active COVID-19.

The chain carries TRBV23-1 and TRBJ1-5; TRBD1 matches 9 bases. TRBV23-1 is given ORF status, its function remaining uncertain. This CDR3 has 16 residues. J gave up 3 bases and V 2 bases, and 5 bases lay outside the gene matches. The CDR3 coding sequence is TGCGCCAGCAGTCAAGACAGGGGGAGGACCAATCAGCCCCAGCATTTT. It encodes CASSQDRGRTNQPQHF.

This chain links TRBV6-1 with TRBJ2-3, with D possibly TRBD1 on 5 matching bases. The CDR3 is made up of 15 amino acids. Germline V CDR1 and CDR2: MNHNS, SASEGT. Trimming shortened V by 3 bases and J by 1 base, and 11 bases separated the two germline ends. This CDR3 reads CASSDFGQGTDTQYF. CDR3 in DNA: TGTGCCAGCAGTGATTTCGGACAAGGCACAGATACGCAGTATTTT.

V is TRBV18 and J is TRBJ2-5; 10 positions agree with TRBD2. The CDR3 covers 16 residues. Unmatched junction bases numbered 10, after V lost 2 bases and J lost 7 bases. Looked up from germline, CDR1 is KGHSH and CDR2 is LQKENI. CDR3 coding DNA: TGTGCCAGCTCACCAGATACACTAGCGGGGCTCGGGACCCAGTACTTC. This encodes CASSPDTLAGLGTQYF.

The rearrangement uses TRBV28 and TRBJ1-2; D remains unclear. This CDR3 has 13 amino acids. Trimming took off 5 bases at V and 2 bases at J, with 9 bases between the two ends. CDR1 MDHEN and CDR2 SYDVKM come from the germline V gene. The CDR3 nucleotides read TGTGCCAGCAGTCTCGGCGGCAACTATGGCTACACCTTC. Amino acids: CASSLGGNYGYTF.

The rearrangement links TRBV7-2 to TRBJ2-5; 7 bases are shared with TRBD2. The CDR3 has 15 residues. Germline CDR1 SGHTA, CDR2 FQGNSA. Germline trimming cut 2 bases from V and 2 bases from J; bases unmatched to any gene: 5. The DNA of the CDR3 is TGTGCCAGCAGCTTAATCACGGGGGGTCAAGAGACCCAGTACTTC. Translating it yields CASSLITGGQETQYF.

This sequence joins TRBV6-2 or TRBV6-3 and TRBJ2-3; 9 positions agree with TRBD1. CDR1 MNHEY and CDR2 SVGEGT come from the germline V gene. Germline trimming cut 6 bases from V and 4 bases from J; bases unmatched to any gene: 8. The CDR3 is 15 residues long. In nucleotides, the CDR3 is TGTGCCAGCAGCTCTGGACAGGGGTACGCAGATACGCAGTATTTT. Its translation: CASSSGQGYADTQYF.

The rearrangement links TRBV7-9 to TRBJ1-4; D gene ambiguous. The ends were cut back, 3 bases at V and 2 bases at J, with 7 bases in the middle. The length of the CDR3 is 14 residues. CDR1 is SEHNR, CDR2 FQNEAQ, per germline (reference sequence). This CDR3 is CASSFVRTNEKLFF. The DNA of the CDR3 is TGTGCCAGCAGCTTTGTCAGGACTAATGAAAAACTGTTTTTT.

J is TRBJ1-2 and V is TRBV28, with TRBD1 identical over 7 bases. CDR1 is MDHEN and CDR2 is SYDVKM in the germline V gene. The CDR3 totals 12 residues. Trimming cost V 6 bases and J 7 bases; bases outside gene matches: 5. CDR3 nucleotides: TGTGCCAGCAGGAACACAGGGGTTGGCTACACCTTC. Protein product: CASRNTGVGYTF.